The 19 T cell receptor beta chains below were found in one sample sequenced in a study of regulatory T cells in long-lasting Graves disease. Time point meaning: newly diagnosed GD, antithyroid drugs for less than 3 months. Researchers made the TCR library from RNA that was extracted from PBMCs. To make TCR beta libraries, researchers used iRepertoire HTBI primers and Arm-PCR of CDR3 regions. TCRdb ran MiXCR on the multiplex PCR reads and lists one entry per CDR3 protein. The sample gives a few hundred thousand distinct CDR3 sequences, 10% to 15% of which show up once; 15% to 20% is in the top ten. This sample was also put to use in a study of T cells in Graves' hyperthyroidism and ophthalmopathy.

Sequencing used peripheral blood mononuclear cells (PBMCs), obtained at new diagnosis, from a patient treated with antithyroid drugs. All receptors come from a woman between 18 and 29 years old with Graves disease.

This clonotype was picked up a small number of times. The CDR3 spells CASSQELVREQYF. CDR3 DNA: TGCGCCAGCAGCCAGGAACTAGTAAGGGAGCAGTACTTC. This chain connects TRBV4-1 to TRBJ2-7; D may be TRBD2 (5 bases). The CDR3 totals 13 residues. Per germline, CDR1 MGHRA and CDR2 YSYEKL. Trimming cost V 3 bases and J 7 bases, with 13 bases left between them.

The CDR3 region is CASSLDSRKGQFF. The CDR3 bases are TGTGCCAGCAGCTTAGATTCCCGTAAGGGGCAGTTCTTC. The chain has TRBV7-9 and TRBJ2-1; no clear D. The V end was cut by 1 base, the J end by 12 bases, with 13 bases between. The V gene's germline CDR1 is SEHNR and CDR2 FQNEAQ (reference sequence). This CDR3 is built from 13 residues.

This clonotype has at least ten counts. The genes are TRBV13 and TRBJ1-1; a weak D match, TRBD1 (5 bases). This CDR3 has 15 amino acids. V gave up 3 bases and J gave up 4 bases, with 15 bases separating them. Germline values: CDR1 PRHDT, CDR2 FYEKMQ (reference sequence). The CDR3: CASSFGTRMSTEAFF. The CDR3, as DNA: TGTGCCAGCAGCTTCGGGACCCGAATGAGCACTGAAGCTTTCTTT.

This clonotype appeared many times. V gene TRBV3-1 combines with J gene TRBJ1-1; D is ambiguous. Trimming stripped 1 base from V and 10 bases from J, with 7 bases between. Germline V gene data show CDR1 as LGHDT and CDR2 as YNNKEL (reference sequence). CDR3 length equals 11 residues. The CDR3 nucleotides are TGTGCCAGCAGCCAAGGTATTGGAGCTTTCTTT. This gives the protein CASSQGIGAFF.

The chain links TRBV6-2 or TRBV6-3 to TRBJ1-1, with D tentatively TRBD1 (5 bases). The CDR3 spans 13 residues. Germline CDR1 reads MNHEY; CDR2 reads SVGEGT. V shed 2 bases and J shed 10 bases, with 14 bases lying between them. The CDR3 sequence is CASSYQGSVGAFF. DNA of the CDR3: TGTGCCAGCAGTTACCAGGGCAGCGTGGGAGCTTTCTTT.

The chain recombines TRBV7-2 with TRBJ2-3, with 8 positions matching TRBD2. The CDR3 runs 16 residues. In germline, CDR1 is SGHTA, CDR2 FQGNSA. Trimming at V came to 1 base and at J to 2 bases, leaving 5 bases not matched to a gene. The CDR3 sequence is CASSLEPSGYTDTQYF. In DNA, the CDR3 is TGTGCCAGCAGCTTAGAGCCTAGCGGGTACACAGATACGCAGTATTTT.

The chain uses TRBV2 and TRBJ1-2, with unresolved D. Trimming cost V 6 bases and J 3 bases, with 20 bases left between them. The CDR3 has 16 residues. The V gene's germline CDR1 is SNHLY and CDR2 FYNNEI. CDR3 amino acids: CASRLGFGGWDYGYTF. The CDR3 DNA reads as TGTGCCAGCAGATTAGGGTTCGGAGGGTGGGACTATGGCTACACCTTC.

This clonotype was seen many times. The chain recombines TRBV2 with TRBJ2-5; TRBD2 matches 10 bases. V lost 4 bases and J lost 1; bases outside the gene matches: 3. CDR3 length: 15 residues. CDR1 is SNHLY, CDR2 FYNNEI, per germline. CDR3 amino acids: CASSVTSGAQETQYF. Written as DNA, the CDR3 is TGTGCCAGCAGTGTTACTAGCGGGGCCCAAGAGACCCAGTACTTC.

The genes are TRBV6-5 and TRBJ2-3; D is perhaps TRBD1 or TRBD2 (5 bases each). Trimming took off 4 bases at V and 3 bases at J, with 17 bases between the two ends. Germline loops: CDR1 MNHEY, CDR2 SVGAGI. The CDR3 covers 16 residues. The CDR3 sequence: CASSSPWDGYTDTQYF. The CDR3 DNA is TGTGCCAGCAGTTCCCCCTGGGACGGATATACAGATACGCAGTATTTT.

This clonotype was counted many times. CDR3 nucleotide sequence: TGTGCCAGCAGCCAAACAATGGTCTATTCACCCCTCCACTTT. Translated, it gives CASSQTMVYSPLHF. The rearrangement joins TRBV12-3 or TRBV12-4 to TRBJ1-6; no clear D. V was cut by 6 bases and J by 8 bases, with 14 bases left in between. The CDR3 consists of 14 residues.

This clonotype was recorded at least ten times. This chain connects TRBV29-1 to TRBJ2-1; 10 bases agree with TRBD2. The V gene end was trimmed by 4 bases and the J gene end by 4 bases; junction bases not matched to a gene: 7. Germline V CDR1 and CDR2: SQVTM, ANQGSEA. This CDR3 spans 15 amino acids. The CDR3 region is CSVARLAGVYNEQFF. Here the CDR3 DNA reads TGCAGCGTTGCAAGGCTAGCGGGGGTTTACAATGAGCAGTTCTTC.

The chain couples TRBV28 to TRBJ2-1; 10 bases are shared with TRBD2. The CDR3 spans 15 residues. V trimming: 3 bases; J trimming: 6 bases; junction bases outside the gene matches: 5. Germline V gives CDR1 MDHEN, CDR2 SYDVKM. The CDR3 DNA follows: TGTGCCAGCAGTTTTCGGTCTAGCGGGGGCAATGAGCAGTTCTTC. Translation: CASSFRSSGGNEQFF.

This clonotype was counted many times. J is TRBJ2-1 and V is TRBV7-8, with 8 nucleotides matching TRBD2. The CDR3 contains 16 residues. The ends lost 4 bases at V and 6 bases at J; junction bases unmatched: 11. Germline V gene sequence: CDR1 SGHVS, CDR2 FQNEAQ. CDR3 nucleotides: TGTGCCAGCAGCTCCCTTAGCGGGAACAACGCCAATGAGCAGTTCTTC. This codes for CASSSLSGNNANEQFF.

The sample holds many counts of this clonotype. The gene calls are TRBV7-2 and TRBJ2-1; 16 bases agree with TRBD2. Germline V gene lookup returns CDR1 SGHTA and CDR2 FQGNSA. V shed 5 bases, J shed 10 bases, and the junction held 5 bases outside the gene matches. The CDR3 runs to 15 residues. Here the CDR3 reads CASSLPGLAGGEQFF. As DNA, the CDR3 is TGTGCCAGCAGCCTGCCGGGACTAGCGGGAGGGGAGCAGTTCTTC.

This clonotype has ten or more counts. The rearrangement joins TRBV12-3 or TRBV12-4 to TRBJ2-7, with 7 bases aligning to TRBD1. CDR3 length: 14 residues. Germline trimming cut 3 bases from V and 0 bases from J; bases unmatched to any gene: 2. The CDR3 region has the DNA TGTGCCAGCAGTTTGTACAGGGGCTCCTACGAGCAGTACTTC. Residues: CASSLYRGSYEQYF.

This clonotype was counted at least ten times. The chain uses TRBV6-1 and TRBJ2-2; the match to TRBD1 covers 7 bases. Germline assignment: CDR1 MNHNS and CDR2 SASEGT. This CDR3 region has 14 residues. The ends lost 6 bases at V and 3 bases at J; junction bases unmatched: 4. The CDR3: CASRPGQYTGELFF. CDR3 DNA: TGTGCCAGCAGGCCGGGACAGTACACCGGGGAGCTGTTTTTT.

This clonotype was seen at least ten times. V usage is TRBV12-3 or TRBV12-4 and J usage is TRBJ2-1, with 9 bases identical to TRBD1. The junction had 5 bases not matched to a gene; V was cut back by 6 bases and J by 8 bases. The CDR3 is 13 residues long. CDR3 sequence: CASSRQGGHEQFF. In DNA, the CDR3 is TGTGCCAGCAGCCGACAGGGGGGGCATGAGCAGTTCTTC.

This clonotype turned up a few times. This rearrangement joins TRBV5-1 to TRBJ1-2; 8 nucleotides match TRBD1. Germline V gene data show CDR1 as SGHRS and CDR2 as YFSETQ. The ends lost 0 bases at V and 2 bases at J; junction bases unmatched: 6. The CDR3 totals 16 residues. Here the CDR3 DNA reads TGCGCCAGCAGCTTGGCCGGACAGGGCGGCAACTATGGCTACACCTTC. This sequence encodes CASSLAGQGGNYGYTF.

This clonotype showed up many times. The chain uses TRBV7-3 and TRBJ2-1, with TRBD2 identical over 8 bases. After removal of 5 bases from V and 9 bases from J, the junction contained 15 bases not matched to a gene. Germline CDR1 SGHTA, CDR2 FQGTGA. The CDR3 is 16 residues long. Here the CDR3 reads CASSQIPGTSPGEQFF. CDR3 DNA sequence: TGTGCCAGCAGCCAAATTCCCGGGACTAGTCCCGGTGAGCAGTTCTTC.